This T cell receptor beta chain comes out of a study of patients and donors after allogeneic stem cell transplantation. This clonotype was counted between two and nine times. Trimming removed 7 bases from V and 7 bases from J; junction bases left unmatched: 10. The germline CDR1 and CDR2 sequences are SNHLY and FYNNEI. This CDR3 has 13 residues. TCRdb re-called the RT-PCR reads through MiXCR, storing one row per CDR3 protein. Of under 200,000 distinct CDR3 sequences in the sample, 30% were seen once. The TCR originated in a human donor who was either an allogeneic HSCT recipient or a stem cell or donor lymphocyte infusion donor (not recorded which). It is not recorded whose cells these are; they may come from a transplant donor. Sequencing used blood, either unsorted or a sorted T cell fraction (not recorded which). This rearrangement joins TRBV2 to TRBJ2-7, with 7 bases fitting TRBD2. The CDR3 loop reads CASTSGKVWEQYF. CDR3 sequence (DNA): TGTGCCAGCACGAGCGGGAAGGTATGGGAGCAGTACTTC.